The 9 T cell receptor beta chains given below trace back to one sample, sequenced in a study of glioma-infiltrating T cells after dendritic cell vaccination. Data came from immunoSEQ multiplex PCR; TCRdb stores just in-frame clones and leaves some out. The data contain around 89,000 clones, approximately 84% of them singletons. The sequencing used blood, collected before dendritic cell vaccination. The receptors were gathered from a human donor with glioblastoma.

The genes are TRBV28 and TRBJ2-5; maybe TRBD2 (5 bases). This CDR3 has 13 amino acids. Looked up from germline, CDR1 is MDHEN and CDR2 is SYDVKM. V was pared by 5 bases and J by 1 base, with 8 bases between. The chain's CDR3 is CASSLGIQETQYF. The CDR3 DNA is TGTGCCAGCAGTCTCGGGATCCAAGAGACCCAGTACTTC.

The V call is TRBV19, the J call TRBJ2-4, with a weak D call TRBD2 (7 bases). The V and J ends lost 2 bases and 5 bases respectively, with 10 bases between them. The CDR3 has 14 amino acids. Germline lookup yields CDR1 LNHDA and CDR2 SQIVND (reference sequence). The CDR3, as DNA: TGTGCCAGTAGTATATCGGGGGGCGAAAACATTCAGTACTTC. Its protein product is CASSISGGENIQYF.

This chain joins TRBV2 and TRBJ1-2; possibly TRBD1 for D (5 bases). Trimming removed 7 bases at V and 14 bases at J, with 23 bases between. In germline, CDR1 is SNHLY, CDR2 FYNNEI. The CDR3 length is 13 residues. This chain's CDR3 is CASTPLRADGGTF. DNA of the CDR3: TGTGCCAGCACCCCCTTGCGGGCAGACGGGGGGACCTTC.

J is TRBJ2-7 and V is TRBV6-1, with D unresolved. The CDR3 sequence is 13 residues long. V was pared by 7 bases and J by 2 bases, with 12 bases between. Germline V CDR1 and CDR2: MNHNS, SASEGT. CDR3 nucleotides: TGTGCCAGCACCGGCCAAGCGACCTACGAGCAGTACTTC. It is translated as CASTGQATYEQYF.

This chain uses TRBV25-1 with TRBJ1-1; TRBD1 aligns across 12 bases. Germline lookup yields CDR1 MGHDK and CDR2 SYGVNS. With 1 base clipped from V and 8 bases from J, the junction kept 14 bases outside the gene matches. The CDR3 contains 18 residues. For the CDR3, the DNA is TGTGCCAGCAGTGAATTGTTACAATCCGGGACAGGGGGCGTCGAAGCTTTCTTT. Translating it yields CASSELLQSGTGGVEAFF.

The rearrangement joins TRBV7-9 to TRBJ2-7; D gene unclear. Trimming removed 1 base from V and 0 bases from J, with 13 bases in between. The V gene's germline CDR1 is SEHNR and CDR2 FQNEAQ (reference sequence). The CDR3 length is 16 residues. The CDR3 protein is CASSLESSVSSYEQYF. CDR3 coding DNA: TGTGCCAGCAGCTTAGAAAGTTCGGTTAGCTCCTACGAGCAGTACTTC.

The gene calls are TRBV7-6 and TRBJ1-2; 7 bases map to TRBD1. The CDR3 totals 14 residues. J gave up 8 bases and V 5 bases, and 11 bases lay outside the gene matches. CDR1 is SGHVS and CDR2 is FNYEAQ in the germline V gene. The CDR3 here is CASSPGQDEGGYTF. CDR3 sequence (DNA): TGTGCCAGCAGCCCTGGACAGGACGAGGGGGGCTACACCTTC.

The genes are TRBV9 and TRBJ2-1; 9 nucleotides align to TRBD2. The J segment lost 2 bases and the V segment lost 4 bases, leaving 4 bases of the junction unmatched. Germline CDR1 and CDR2: SGDLS and YYNGEE. The CDR3 has 15 residues. CDR3 in amino acids: CASSLRLAAYNEQFF. The DNA for the CDR3 is TGTGCCAGCAGCCTCCGACTAGCGGCCTACAATGAGCAGTTCTTC.

The table lists this clone with a count of one. The V call is TRBV15, the J call TRBJ1-2; 10 bases match TRBD1. Germline V lookup: CDR1 LNHNV, CDR2 YYDKDF (reference sequence). This CDR3 is 16 amino acids long. V was pared by 5 bases and J by 6 bases, with 12 bases of the junction left unmatched. This CDR3 reads CATSDYSGTGVHGYTF. The CDR3, as DNA: TGTGCCACCAGCGACTATTCCGGGACAGGGGTTCATGGCTACACCTTC.